The 16 T cell receptor beta chains presented below share a single source sample, sequenced in a study of early T cells in non-severe SARS-CoV-2 infection. TCRdb called the 5' RACE reads again in MiXCR, with one record for every CDR3 protein. The sample includes approximately 28,000 distinct CDR3 sequences, less than 6.5% of them seen just once. The sequencing here drew on whole blood, taken at baseline. Receptor source: an adult who was a healthcare worker with PCR-confirmed SARS-CoV-2 infection or an uninfected control (not recorded which).

This clonotype appeared many times. This sequence joins TRBV7-9 and TRBJ2-7; 9 nucleotides match TRBD1. Germline CDR1 SEHNR, CDR2 FQNEAQ (reference sequence). Trimming took 3 bases from V and 2 from J; bases not matched to a gene: 5. The CDR3 spans 15 residues. DNA for the CDR3: TGTGCCAGCAGCTTGGGGACAGGGAGAGCCTACGAGCAGTACTTC. It is translated as CASSLGTGRAYEQYF.

Ten or more counts support this clonotype. The V call is TRBV12-3 or TRBV12-4, the J call TRBJ1-1; D possibly corresponds to TRBD1 (5 bases). The CDR3 sequence is 14 residues long. Trimming left V 6 bases short and J 3 bases short, with 14 bases between. DNA of the CDR3: TGTGCCAGCAGCCTTCAGGGTGGTGACACTGAAGCTTTCTTT. This encodes CASSLQGGDTEAFF.

This clonotype was seen at least ten times. The chain carries TRBV12-3 or TRBV12-4 and TRBJ2-1; 10 bases match TRBD2. The V and J ends lost 4 bases and 4 bases, in that order; junction bases with no gene match: 4. The CDR3 contains 15 residues. DNA for the CDR3: TGTGCCAGCAGTTATTCTAGCGGGGGATACAATGAGCAGTTCTTC. The encoded protein is CASSYSSGGYNEQFF.

This clonotype occurred many times. The CDR3 DNA is TGTGCCAGCAGCCAAGGGACTAGCGATGGAGATACGCAGTATTTT. The encoded protein is CASSQGTSDGDTQYF. J is TRBJ2-3 and V is TRBV7-9, with TRBD2 identical over 10 bases. Germline lookup yields CDR1 SEHNR and CDR2 FQNEAQ (reference sequence). Germline trimming cut 5 bases from V and 5 bases from J; bases unmatched to any gene: 7. The CDR3 totals 15 residues. Combining the CDR3 with reference TRBV7-9 and TRBJ2-3 gives the whole variable domain DTGVSQNPRHKITKRGQNVTFRCDPISEHNRLYWYRQTLGQGPEFLTYFQNEAQLEKSRLLSDRFSAERPKGSFSTLEIQRTEQGDSAMYLCASSQGTSDGDTQYFGPGTRLTVL.

Only a few counts were recorded for this clonotype. The gene calls are TRBV20-1 and TRBJ2-5, with TRBD2 identical over 7 bases. The germline CDR1 and CDR2 sequences are DFQATT and SNEGSKA (reference sequence). The CDR3 is 16 residues long. Trimming at V came to 3 bases and at J to 0 bases, leaving 10 bases not matched to a gene. CDR3 nucleotide sequence: TGCAGTGCTAGGGTTCTTAAGGCGGGGGACCAAGAGACCCAGTACTTC. Its protein product is CSARVLKAGDQETQYF.

In this sample, this clonotype turned up many times. The rearrangement uses TRBV6-5 and TRBJ2-7; TRBD1 or TRBD2 may be the D gene (5 bases each). The germline V gene has CDR1 MNHEY and CDR2 SVGAGI. This CDR3 contains 13 residues. V was clipped by 7 bases and J by 7 bases, with 17 bases between them. This CDR3 is CASTRDPTLEQYF. For the CDR3, the DNA is TGTGCCAGCACCCGGGACCCTACCTTGGAGCAGTACTTC.

The CDR3, as DNA: TGTGCCAGCAGTGTACGCGGGGAAGCGTACAATGAGCAGTTCTTC. Protein: CASSVRGEAYNEQFF. The chain employs TRBV2 and TRBJ2-1; D may be TRBD2 (6 bases). The CDR3 runs to 15 residues. The ends were cut back, 4 bases at V and 4 bases at J, with 14 bases in the middle. Germline CDR1 SNHLY, CDR2 FYNNEI.

There are a few counts of this clonotype. The chain recombines TRBV7-2 with TRBJ2-1; 10 positions agree with TRBD2. The CDR3 has 14 residues. The germline gives CDR1 SGHTA, CDR2 FQGNSA. V dropped 4 bases and J dropped 10; count of bases not matched to a gene: 7. The CDR3 region is CASSSTRSGGEQFF. The CDR3 region has the DNA TGTGCCAGCAGCTCAACCCGTAGCGGGGGGGAGCAGTTCTTC.

This clonotype was found many times. This rearrangement joins TRBV19 to TRBJ1-5; perhaps TRBD1 as D (6 bases). In germline, CDR1 is LNHDA, CDR2 SQIVND (reference sequence). V dropped 8 bases and J dropped 0 bases, with 11 bases sitting between them. The CDR3 contains 14 residues. The CDR3 DNA is TGTGCCAGTGCCGGACAGTATAGCAATCAGCCCCAGCATTTT. This gives the protein CASAGQYSNQPQHF. Combining the CDR3 with reference TRBV19 and TRBJ1-5 gives the whole variable domain DGGITQSPKYLFRKEGQNVTLSCEQNLNHDAMYWYRQDPGQGLRLIYYSQIVNDFQKGDIAEGYSVSREKKESFPLTVTSAQKNPTAFYLCASAGQYSNQPQHFGDGTRLSIL.

Ten or more counts support this clonotype. This chain connects TRBV7-6 to TRBJ2-3; possible D gene TRBD2, 5 bases. The CDR3 contains 13 residues. Germline CDR1 reads SGHVS; CDR2 reads FNYEAQ. V was trimmed by 5 bases and J by 5 bases, leaving 11 bases between them. The CDR3 DNA reads TGTGCCAGCAGCCCCAACGAGGGAGATACGCAGTATTTT. Encoded protein: CASSPNEGDTQYF.

This clonotype has a count of ten or more. The chain employs TRBV4-3 and TRBJ1-1; 7 bases agree with TRBD1. Germline V gives CDR1 LGHNA, CDR2 YSLEER. This CDR3 contains 17 residues. The ends lost 0 bases at V and 0 bases at J; junction bases unmatched: 7. The CDR3 DNA reads as TGCGCCAGCAGCCAAGATGTCGGGACAGCCATGAACACTGAAGCTTTCTTT. The encoded protein is CASSQDVGTAMNTEAFF.

This clonotype was counted only a few times. This sequence joins TRBV5-4 and TRBJ1-1, with TRBD1 matching over 9 bases. V lost 5 bases and J lost 6; bases outside the gene matches: 8. The CDR3 covers 14 residues. Germline-derived CDR1 and CDR2 are SGHNT and YYREEE (reference sequence). The CDR3 is CASSHGQGLAEAFF. The DNA for the CDR3 is TGTGCCAGCAGTCACGGACAGGGGTTGGCTGAAGCTTTCTTT.

This clonotype was detected ten times or more. This chain uses TRBV30 with TRBJ2-3; TRBD1 aligns across 10 bases. The CDR3 sequence is 16 residues long. The ends lost 3 bases at V and 1 base at J; junction bases unmatched: 7. Germline V gene lookup returns CDR1 GTSNPN and CDR2 SVGIG (reference sequence). The CDR3 nucleotides read TGTGCCTGGAGCCGACAGGGGGCGCGGGGCACAGATACGCAGTATTTT. Translated, it gives CAWSRQGARGTDTQYF.

This clonotype was found many times. The V gene is TRBV30, the J gene TRBJ1-1, with D unclear. The V and J ends lost 1 base and 0 bases respectively, with 6 bases between them. CDR1 and CDR2 from the germline V gene are GTSNPN and SVGIG (reference sequence). The CDR3 covers 13 residues. The CDR3 spells CAWSAYLNTEAFF. CDR3 coding DNA: TGTGCCTGGAGTGCCTACCTGAACACTGAAGCTTTCTTT.

This chain connects TRBV18 to TRBJ2-4; possibly TRBD1 for D (7 bases). CDR3 size: 15 residues. V gave up 0 bases and J gave up 8 bases, with 14 bases separating them. Germline V gene sequence: CDR1 KGHSH, CDR2 LQKENI. CDR3: CASSPPEGARDIQYF. The CDR3 nucleotides read TGTGCCAGCTCACCACCGGAGGGGGCTAGGGACATTCAGTACTTC.

In its sample, this clonotype was seen a few times. This chain joins TRBV11-2 and TRBJ2-5, with 7 bases fitting TRBD2. CDR3 length equals 15 residues. The V segment lost 6 bases and the J segment 3 bases; nucleotides outside the gene matches: 10. The germline CDR1 and CDR2 sequences are SGHAT and FQNNGV. CDR3 protein: CASRHPTSAKETQYF. In DNA form, the CDR3 reads TGTGCCAGCAGACATCCTACTAGCGCAAAAGAGACCCAGTACTTC.